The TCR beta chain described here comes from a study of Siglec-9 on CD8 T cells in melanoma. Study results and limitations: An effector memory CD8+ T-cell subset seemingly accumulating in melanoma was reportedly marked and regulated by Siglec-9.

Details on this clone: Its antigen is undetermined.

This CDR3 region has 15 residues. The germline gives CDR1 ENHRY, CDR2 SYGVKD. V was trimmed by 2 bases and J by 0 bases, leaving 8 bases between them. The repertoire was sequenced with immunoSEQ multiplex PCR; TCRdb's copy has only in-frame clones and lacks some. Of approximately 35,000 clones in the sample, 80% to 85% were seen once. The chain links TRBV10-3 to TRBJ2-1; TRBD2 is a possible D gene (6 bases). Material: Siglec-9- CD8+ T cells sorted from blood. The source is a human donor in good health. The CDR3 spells CAISEPDYSYNEQFF. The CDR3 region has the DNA TGTGCCATCAGTGAGCCGGACTACTCCTACAATGAGCAGTTCTTC.